This T cell receptor (beta chain) comes out of a study of blood T cell repertoires in COVID-19. The wider study: The United States, Italy and Spain supplied acute and convalescent COVID-19 samples. The cDNA or gDNA used as material had been derived from T cells, B-cell-depleted T cells, or PBMCs.

Authors' analysis steps: It was from reference gene primer amplification that nucleated cell counts were estimated. Sequenced by immunoSEQ multiplex PCR; TCRdb stores in-frame clones only, minus some. D and trimming were read from the DNA, whereas the V and J calls and clone size are those reported in that table. This sample has 150,000 to 200,000 clones, with 65% to 85% found just once. Sequencing was performed on peripheral blood. This clonotype was sampled from a man between 60 and 75 years old with active or convalescent COVID-19.

The CDR3 DNA reads TGTGCCAGCAGCCAAGATGGGCGGGGGGGCTGGTCCTACGAGCAGTACTTC. This sequence encodes CASSQDGRGGWSYEQYF. J is TRBJ2-7 and V is TRBV3-1 (or the pseudogene TRBV3-2), with 9 positions matching TRBD2. The germline CDR1 and CDR2 sequences are LGHDT and YNNKEL (reference sequence). The ends lost 0 bases at V and 1 base at J; junction bases unmatched: 7. The CDR3 contains 17 residues.